The 27 T cell receptor beta chains below were found in one sample sequenced in a study of cytomegalovirus exposure and HLA in healthy donors. Primers: 60 Vbeta forward and 13 Jbeta reverse. Assay used: immunoSEQ multiplex PCR; TCRdb lists only in-frame clones, some missing. The sample contains around 60,000 clones, more than 70% of which appear only once. Source material: PBMCs. The receptors stem from a woman between 40 and 50 years old in good health and CMV-seropositive.

The V call is TRBV14, the J call TRBJ1-2; D remains ambiguous. V was cut by 6 bases and J by 3 bases, with 11 bases left in between. The CDR3 is 13 residues long. Looked up from germline, CDR1 is SGHDN and CDR2 is FVKESK. The CDR3 sequence: CASSNSRDYGYTF. Here the CDR3 DNA reads TGTGCCAGCAGTAACAGTCGTGACTATGGCTACACCTTC.

The genes are TRBV27 and TRBJ1-2, with D maybe TRBD1 (6 bases). Germline CDR1 is MNHEY and CDR2 is SMNVEV (reference sequence). V was clipped by 5 bases and J by 5 bases, with 12 bases between them. This CDR3 region has 13 residues. In nucleotides, the CDR3 is TGTGCCAGCAGTCCGAGGGGGGGGTATGGCTACACCTTC. Translated: CASSPRGGYGYTF.

The rearrangement links TRBV11-2 to TRBJ2-1; possible D gene TRBD2, 5 bases. The CDR3 loop spans 18 amino acids. Germline V gene data show CDR1 as SGHAT and CDR2 as FQNNGV. Trimming pared 5 bases from V and 0 bases from J, leaving 20 bases between. The CDR3 region has the DNA TGTGCCAGCAGCCCCCGAGGGTCGCCTAGGAGCTCCTACAATGAGCAGTTCTTC. It codes for CASSPRGSPRSSYNEQFF. Together with reference TRBV11-2 and TRBJ2-1, the CDR3 gives the full variable domain: EAGVAQSPRYKIIEKRQSVAFWCNPISGHATLYWYQQILGQGPKLLIQFQNNGVVDDSQLPKDRFSAERLKGVDSTLKIQPAKLEDSAVYLCASSPRGSPRSSYNEQFFGPGTRLTVL.

This rearrangement joins TRBV5-6 to TRBJ1-5; 11 bases align to TRBD1. This CDR3 comprises 14 residues. V lost 3 bases, J lost 7 bases, and 3 bases stayed unmatched. Looked up from germline, CDR1 is SGHDT and CDR2 is YYEEEE. The CDR3 spells CASSWTGGDQPQHF. The DNA for the CDR3 is TGTGCCAGCAGCTGGACAGGGGGCGACCAGCCCCAGCATTTT.

V is TRBV7-9 and J is TRBJ1-2, with D possibly matching TRBD1 (6 bases). Trimming shortened V by 1 base and J by 5 bases, and 8 bases separated the two germline ends. The germline gives CDR1 SEHNR, CDR2 FQNEAQ (reference sequence). There are 13 residues in the CDR3. The DNA for the CDR3 is TGTGCCAGCAGCTTAGTCAGGGGATATGGCTACACCTTC. It is translated as CASSLVRGYGYTF.

The J gene is TRBJ2-1, the V gene TRBV5-4; possible D gene TRBD1, 6 bases. The V gene lost 4 bases and the J gene lost 6 bases, with 23 bases spanning the gap. Germline V gene sequence: CDR1 SGHNT, CDR2 YYREEE (reference sequence). CDR3 length: 17 residues. CDR3 loop: CASSPTTGTYTPNEQFF. The CDR3 DNA follows: TGTGCCAGCAGCCCCACTACCGGGACATACACGCCCAATGAGCAGTTCTTC.

V is TRBV4-2 and J is TRBJ2-3; D gene unclear. The CDR3 totals 15 residues. The ends were cut back, 0 bases at V and 4 bases at J, with 11 bases in the middle. Germline CDR1 LGHNA, CDR2 YNFKEQ. DNA of the CDR3: TGTGCCAGCAGCCAAGACCCTAAGCACTCAGATACGCAGTATTTT. This encodes CASSQDPKHSDTQYF.

The chain employs TRBV5-1 and TRBJ1-1; D is perhaps TRBD1 (6 bases). The V gene lost 5 bases and the J gene lost 7 bases, with 15 bases spanning the gap. The length of the CDR3 is 13 residues. CDR1 is SGHRS, CDR2 YFSETQ, per germline. Here the CDR3 reads CASRSGGGGEAFF. Here the CDR3 DNA reads TGCGCCAGCAGGTCGGGGGGGGGCGGTGAAGCTTTCTTT.

This clone was seen more than once but under ten times. The rearrangement links TRBV18 to TRBJ1-1, with 9 bases identical to TRBD1. Germline CDR1 reads KGHSH; CDR2 reads LQKENI. This CDR3 has 14 residues. The J segment lost 4 bases and the V segment lost 3 bases, leaving 3 bases of the junction unmatched. The CDR3 region has the DNA TGTGCCAGCTCACCCCGACAGGGGGGCACTGAAGCTTTCTTT. Translation: CASSPRQGGTEAFF.

The chain carries TRBV30 and TRBJ2-3; 11 bases align to TRBD2. The CDR3 consists of 14 residues. Trimming at V came to 3 bases and at J to 5 bases, leaving 4 bases not matched to a gene. The germline V gene encodes CDR1 GTSNPN and CDR2 SVGIG (reference sequence). The CDR3 loop reads CAWRRLAGGDTQYF. The DNA of the CDR3 is TGTGCCTGGAGAAGGCTAGCGGGGGGAGATACGCAGTATTTT.

This clone was observed a handful of times. The V gene is TRBV2, the J gene TRBJ1-5; D is unresolved. The CDR3 consists of 14 residues. Germline V gene data show CDR1 as SNHLY and CDR2 as FYNNEI. Trimming shortened V by 7 bases and J by 6 bases, and 16 bases separated the two germline ends. The CDR3, as DNA: TGTGCCAGCACAACTGACGCGGCGGGTCAGCCCCAGCATTTT. Translating it yields CASTTDAAGQPQHF.

This chain connects TRBV30 to TRBJ2-3; D gene uncertain. CDR1 is GTSNPN, CDR2 SVGIG, per germline (reference sequence). The V end lost 4 bases, the J end lost 1 base, and 6 bases lay between the germline ends. The CDR3 runs 12 residues. For the CDR3, the DNA is TGTGCCTGGAACACCCGCACAGATACGCAGTATTTT. As protein: CAWNTRTDTQYF.

V gene TRBV2 combines with J gene TRBJ2-7; D call uncertain. Between the trimmed V and J ends, which lost 2 bases and 6 bases, there was a span of 5 bases. Germline V gene sequence: CDR1 SNHLY, CDR2 FYNNEI. CDR3 length: 11 amino acids. In DNA, the CDR3 is TGTGCCAGCAGTGAAAGGAGCGAGCAGTACTTC. It yields the protein CASSERSEQYF.

This clone was seen a handful of times. The CDR3 reads CASSRDRGETQYF. As DNA, the CDR3 is TGTGCCAGCAGCCGAGACAGGGGCGAGACCCAGTACTTC. The chain combines TRBV6-1 with TRBJ2-5; the match to TRBD1 covers 8 bases. The V gene end was trimmed by 6 bases and the J gene end by 5 bases; junction bases not matched to a gene: 5. The CDR3 has 13 residues. CDR1 is MNHNS and CDR2 is SASEGT in the germline V gene.

The chain has TRBV6-5 and TRBJ1-1; 9 bases are shared with TRBD1. Germline V gene lookup returns CDR1 MNHEY and CDR2 SVGAGI. J gave up 5 bases and V 5 bases, and 3 bases lay outside the gene matches. This CDR3 is 13 amino acids long. The CDR3 DNA reads as TGTGCCAGCAGTACAGGGGGCATGACTGAAGCTTTCTTT. This gives the protein CASSTGGMTEAFF.

The chain joins TRBV28 to TRBJ1-2, with TRBD1 matching over 8 bases. Germline CDR1 is MDHEN and CDR2 is SYDVKM. The CDR3 is made up of 12 amino acids. With V trimmed by 5 bases and J by 13 bases, 9 bases remained unmatched. The CDR3 reads CASSIPQGASTF. In DNA, the CDR3 is TGTGCCAGCAGTATCCCTCAGGGGGCGTCCACCTTC.

This rearrangement joins TRBV5-6 to TRBJ1-5, with D possibly TRBD1 on 5 matching bases. The V gene's germline CDR1 is SGHDT and CDR2 YYEEEE. The CDR3 contains 13 residues. V gave up 4 bases and J gave up 4 bases, with 9 bases separating them. CDR3 loop: CASSITGNQPQHF. For the CDR3, the DNA is TGTGCCAGCAGCATCACAGGTAATCAGCCCCAGCATTTT. Looking up the rest from reference TRBV5-6 and TRBJ1-5 gives the full variable domain: DAGVTQSPTHLIKTRGQQVTLRCSPKSGHDTVSWYQQALGQGPQFIFQYYEEEERQRGNFPDRFSGHQFPNYSSELNVNALLLGDSALYLCASSITGNQPQHFGDGTRLSIL.

CDR3 nucleotide sequence: TGCGCCAGCAGCCAAGGTTCCGAGCCCGAGCAGTACTTC. Translating it yields CASSQGSEPEQYF. This chain joins TRBV4-3 and TRBJ2-5; D not certain. The J call is doubtful: the DNA matches TRBJ2-7 better. The V gene's germline CDR1 is LGHNA and CDR2 YSLEER. This CDR3 contains 13 residues.

This clone was counted once. The junction departs from germline at one end; a sequencing error may be responsible. The chain carries TRBV15 and TRBJ1-1; D gene uncertain. The CDR3 contains 13 residues. Germline assignment: CDR1 LNHNV and CDR2 YYDKDF (reference sequence). CDR3 protein: CATSHGRNAEAFF. The CDR3 nucleotides read TGTGCCACCAGCCACGGGAGGAACGCTGAAGCTTTCTTT.

The chain has TRBV5-5 and TRBJ1-1; 7 bases map to TRBD1. V was clipped by 4 bases and J by 0 bases; unmatched bases: 6. The CDR3 spans 15 residues. The germline CDR1 and CDR2 sequences are SGHKS and YYEKEE (reference sequence). The CDR3 nucleotides are TGTGCCAGCAGCCTAGAACAGGGGATGAACACTGAAGCTTTCTTT. Translating gives CASSLEQGMNTEAFF. Variable domain in full (rest from reference TRBV5-5 and TRBJ1-1): DAGVTQSPTHLIKTRGQQVTLRCSPISGHKSVSWYQQVLGQGPQFIFQYYEKEERGRGNFPDRFSARQFPNYSSELNVNALLLGDSALYLCASSLEQGMNTEAFFGQGTRLTVV.

The V call is TRBV5-4, the J call TRBJ1-3; the D gene is possibly TRBD1 (6 bases). CDR3 size: 14 residues. Trimming left V 1 base short and J 5 bases short, with 10 bases between. Germline assignment: CDR1 SGHNT and CDR2 YYREEE (reference sequence). This CDR3 is CASSLTGLRNTIYF. In DNA, the CDR3 is TGTGCCAGCAGCTTGACAGGGCTTAGAAACACCATATATTTT.

With regard to this clone: At one end, the junction sequence differs from germline, possibly due to a read error. The V call is TRBV7-9, the J call TRBJ2-1; maybe TRBD2 (7 bases). Germline assignment: CDR1 SEHNR and CDR2 FQNEAQ (reference sequence). This CDR3 has 15 amino acids. The chain's CDR3 is CASRLGGGPNNEQFF. Written as DNA, the CDR3 is TGTGCCAGCAGGTTAGGGGGGGGCCCTAACAATGAGCAGTTCTTC.

V gene TRBV5-1 combines with J gene TRBJ1-6; TRBD1 matches 8 bases. With 4 bases clipped from V and 13 bases from J, the junction kept 19 bases outside the gene matches. CDR3 length equals 17 residues. Germline CDR1 SGHRS, CDR2 YFSETQ. The CDR3 DNA is TGCGCCAGCAGCCCAATGATCCCTGGACAGGGTATGTCGCCCCTCCACTTT. Encoded protein: CASSPMIPGQGMSPLHF. The full variable domain, completed using reference TRBV5-1 and TRBJ1-6, is KAGVTQTPRYLIKTRGQQVTLSCSPISGHRSVSWYQQTPGQGLQFLFEYFSETQRNKGNFPGRFSGRQFSNSRSEMNVSTLELGDSALYLCASSPMIPGQGMSPLHFGNGTRLTVT.

The chain couples TRBV27 to TRBJ1-6; possibly TRBD1 for D (6 bases). V shed 2 bases and J shed 9 bases, with 8 bases lying between them. The CDR3 extends over 13 amino acids. Germline V gives CDR1 MNHEY, CDR2 SMNVEV (reference sequence). CDR3 sequence (DNA): TGTGCCAGCAGTTTAGTCAGGGGTTCACCCCTCCACTTT. Its protein product is CASSLVRGSPLHF.

The chain couples TRBV19 to TRBJ1-2, with TRBD1 matching 9 bases. The CDR3 spans 17 residues. Per the germline V gene, CDR1 is LNHDA and CDR2 is SQIVND (reference sequence). With 1 base clipped from V and 7 bases from J, the junction kept 13 bases outside the gene matches. The CDR3 region has the DNA TGTGCCAGTAGTATAGCGGGACAGGGATCTGCGGCTGGTGGCTACACCTTC. Protein product: CASSIAGQGSAAGGYTF.

The chain employs TRBV5-6 and TRBJ2-7; TRBD1 might be the D (5 bases). CDR3 length: 14 residues. The germline V and J ends were trimmed by 4 bases and 4 bases, with 15 bases remaining between them. CDR1 is SGHDT and CDR2 is YYEEEE in the germline V gene. CDR3 in amino acids: CASSPGFPSYEQYF. CDR3 DNA sequence: TGTGCCAGCAGCCCAGGGTTCCCCTCTTACGAGCAGTACTTC.

This rearrangement joins TRBV6-1 to TRBJ1-1; no definite D call. From germline, CDR1 is MNHNS and CDR2 SASEGT. This CDR3 has 15 residues. The V gene lost 6 bases and the J gene lost 6 bases, with 20 bases spanning the gap. This chain's CDR3 is CASSAPSDGQAEAFF. DNA of the CDR3: TGTGCCAGCAGCGCCCCTTCTGACGGCCAGGCTGAAGCTTTCTTT.